This T cell receptor beta chain was recorded in a study of cytomegalovirus exposure and HLA in healthy donors. Broader study findings: The study reported that TCR beta sequences accurately predicted HLA-A and HLA-B alleles in most subjects. High specificity and sensitivity for cytomegalovirus status were reported for the classifier. Solely CMV serostatus was available to characterize immune exposure.

Amplification used 60 Vbeta primers and 13 Jbeta primers. The assay was immunoSEQ multiplex PCR, and TCRdb's table has in-frame clones only and misses some. Among almost 70,000 clones listed, roughly 65% were seen once. V dropped 4 bases and J dropped 1; count of bases not matched to a gene: 10. Germline CDR1 is SGHKS and CDR2 is YYEKEE (reference sequence). The CDR3 has 18 residues. A word on this clone: No antigen is known for it.

Sequencing was carried out using PBMCs. The source of this sequence is a male donor in good health and CMV-seropositive. The V call is TRBV5-5, the J call TRBJ2-2; 10 bases fit TRBD1. The CDR3 region is CASSVGHGTGVNTGELFF. The CDR3 nucleotides read TGTGCCAGCAGCGTAGGCCATGGGACAGGGGTGAACACCGGGGAGCTGTTTTTT. The complete variable domain, with remaining parts taken from reference TRBV5-5 and TRBJ2-2, reads DAGVTQSPTHLIKTRGQQVTLRCSPISGHKSVSWYQQVLGQGPQFIFQYYEKEERGRGNFPDRFSARQFPNYSSELNVNALLLGDSALYLCASSVGHGTGVNTGELFFGEGSRLTVL.